This T cell receptor beta chain was identified during a study of shared clonotypes between healthy human individuals. Study results and caveats: Clonotypes shared by all four donors outscored non-shared clonotypes in generation probability. The rarefaction results pointed to incomplete sorted-subset sequencing despite large depth.

The CDR3 has 12 amino acids. Germline V lookup: CDR1 GTSNPN, CDR2 SVGIG (reference sequence). V was cut by 3 bases and J by 1 base, with 4 bases left in between. There are a few counts of this clone. Its target is not known. Deep-level settings were used for running the assay. Using immunoSEQ multiplex PCR, the repertoire was profiled, and TCRdb retains in-frame clones only, with some absent. Of millions of clones detected, over 85% appear once; the ten largest clones hold 0.39%. Donors, healthy HIV-negative adults, lacked recent acute infections or vaccinations. This sequence was found in a man aged 18 to 30 in good health. Some clones in this sample may be carry-over from other donors' samples. The sample taken for sequencing was naive CD4+ T cells from PBMCs. Regarding subset: CD45RA+ positively selected. This chain connects TRBV30 to TRBJ1-5; D not certain. This chain's CDR3 is CAWRTSNQPQHF. CDR3 nucleotide sequence: TGTGCCTGGAGAACCAGCAATCAGCCCCAGCATTTT. The variable domain in full, completed from reference TRBV30 and TRBJ1-5, reads SQTIHQWPATLVQPVGSPLSLECTVEGTSNPNLYWYRQAAGRGLQLLFYSVGIGQISSEVPQNLSASRPQDRQFILSSKKLLLSDSGFYLCAWRTSNQPQHFGDGTRLSIL.